This T cell receptor beta chain was recorded in a study of PD-1 blockade in classical Hodgkin lymphoma. On the study more broadly: With a 2-week interval, patients received intravenous nivolumab at 3 mg/kg.

Sequencing was performed with immunoSEQ multiplex PCR; in TCRdb, only in-frame clones are kept and a portion is missing. Of under 30,000 clones in the sample, approximately 70% are singletons; the top ten hold less than 4.5%. The study's findings and limits: After ASCT, patients who started nivolumab under 1 year later were excluded. Newly diagnosed patients and complete responders had comparable diversity at baseline. Unlike CD8+ TCR diversity, which did not rise significantly by C4D1, CD4+ TCR diversity did.

The germline V gene encodes CDR1 SGDLS and CDR2 YYNGEE. This CDR3 spans 15 amino acids. With V trimmed by 3 bases and J by 8 bases, 9 bases remained unmatched. Details on this clone: The antigen is not known.

Every patient experienced relapse after autologous stem cell transplantation, and brentuximab vedotin exposure varied. This TCR came from a human donor with classical Hodgkin lymphoma. The source was peripheral blood mononuclear cells (PBMCs), collected before the second cycle of nivolumab. V gene TRBV9 combines with J gene TRBJ2-1, with 9 nucleotides matching TRBD2. The CDR3, as DNA: TGTGCCAGCAGCGCGTTTAGCGGGAGTATCGATGAGCAGTTCTTC. Protein product: CASSAFSGSIDEQFF.